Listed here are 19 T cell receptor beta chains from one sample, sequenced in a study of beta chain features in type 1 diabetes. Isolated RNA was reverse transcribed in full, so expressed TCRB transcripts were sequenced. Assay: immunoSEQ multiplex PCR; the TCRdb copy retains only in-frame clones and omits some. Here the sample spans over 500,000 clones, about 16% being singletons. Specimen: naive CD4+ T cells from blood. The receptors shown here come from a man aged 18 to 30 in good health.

CDR3 DNA sequence: TGTGCCAGCAGCTTAGCCTGGGTGCTACGGGGAAGGGACGAGCAGTACTTC. It translates to CASSLAWVLRGRDEQYF. The V gene is TRBV13, the J gene TRBJ2-7, with D possibly TRBD2 on 5 matching bases. The V gene lost 1 base and the J gene lost 5 bases, with 21 bases spanning the gap. CDR1 is PRHDT, CDR2 FYEKMQ, per germline (reference sequence). This CDR3 has 17 residues. The whole variable domain, remainder taken from reference TRBV13 and TRBJ2-7, is AAGVIQSPRHLIKEKRETATLKCYPIPRHDTVYWYQQGPGQDPQFLISFYEKMQSDKGSIPDRFSAQQFSDYHSELNMSSLELGDSALYFCASSLAWVLRGRDEQYFGPGTRLTVT.

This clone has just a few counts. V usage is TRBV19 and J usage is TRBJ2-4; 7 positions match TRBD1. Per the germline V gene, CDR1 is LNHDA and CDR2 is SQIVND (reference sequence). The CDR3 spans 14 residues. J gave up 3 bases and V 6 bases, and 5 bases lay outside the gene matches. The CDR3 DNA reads TGTGCCAGTAGGAGGACAGGATTCAAAAACATTCAGTACTTC. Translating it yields CASRRTGFKNIQYF.

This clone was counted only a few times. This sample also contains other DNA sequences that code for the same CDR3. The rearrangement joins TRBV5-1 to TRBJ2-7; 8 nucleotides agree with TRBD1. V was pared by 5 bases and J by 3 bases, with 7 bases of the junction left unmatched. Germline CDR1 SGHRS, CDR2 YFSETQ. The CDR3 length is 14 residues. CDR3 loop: CASSSDRASYEQYF. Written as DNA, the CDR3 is TGCGCCAGCAGTTCGGACAGGGCAAGCTACGAGCAGTACTTC.

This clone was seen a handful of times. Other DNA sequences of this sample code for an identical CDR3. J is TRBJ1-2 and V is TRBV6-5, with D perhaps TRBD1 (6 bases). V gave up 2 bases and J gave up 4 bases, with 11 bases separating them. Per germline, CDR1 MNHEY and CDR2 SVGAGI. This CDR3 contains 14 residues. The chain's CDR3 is CASSYSRGPYGYTF. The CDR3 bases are TGTGCCAGCAGTTACAGCCGGGGGCCCTATGGCTACACCTTC.

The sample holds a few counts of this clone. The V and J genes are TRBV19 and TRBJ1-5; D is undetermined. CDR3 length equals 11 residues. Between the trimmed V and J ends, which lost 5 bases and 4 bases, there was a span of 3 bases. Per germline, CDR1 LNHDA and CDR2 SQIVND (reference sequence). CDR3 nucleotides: TGTGCCAGTAGTGGAAATCAGCCCCAGCATTTT. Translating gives CASSGNQPQHF.

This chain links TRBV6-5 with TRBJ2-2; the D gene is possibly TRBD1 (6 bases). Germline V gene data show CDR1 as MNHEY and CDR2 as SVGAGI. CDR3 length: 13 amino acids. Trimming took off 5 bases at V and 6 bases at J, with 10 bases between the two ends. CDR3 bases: TGTGCCAGCAGTAGACAGGAATCCGGGGAGCTGTTTTTT. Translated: CASSRQESGELFF.

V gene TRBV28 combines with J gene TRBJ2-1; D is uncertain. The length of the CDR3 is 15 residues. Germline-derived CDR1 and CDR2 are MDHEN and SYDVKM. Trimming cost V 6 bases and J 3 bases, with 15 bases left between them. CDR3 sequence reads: CASSPTHLVYNEQFF. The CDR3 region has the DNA TGTGCCAGCAGCCCCACACATCTAGTCTACAATGAGCAGTTCTTC.

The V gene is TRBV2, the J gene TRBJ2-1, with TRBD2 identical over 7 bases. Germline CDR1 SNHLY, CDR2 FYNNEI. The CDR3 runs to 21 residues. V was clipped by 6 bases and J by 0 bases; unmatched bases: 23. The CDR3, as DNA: TGTGCCAGCAGCGGGTGGAGCATCATGGTCCTAGCGGTGAGCTCCTACAATGAGCAGTTCTTC. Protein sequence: CASSGWSIMVLAVSSYNEQFF.

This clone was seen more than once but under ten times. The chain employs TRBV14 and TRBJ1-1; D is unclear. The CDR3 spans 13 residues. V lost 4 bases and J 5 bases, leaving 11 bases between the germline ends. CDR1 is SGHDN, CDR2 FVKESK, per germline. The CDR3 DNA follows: TGTGCCAGCAGCCTCACCGAGGGAACTGAAGCTTTCTTT. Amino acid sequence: CASSLTEGTEAFF.

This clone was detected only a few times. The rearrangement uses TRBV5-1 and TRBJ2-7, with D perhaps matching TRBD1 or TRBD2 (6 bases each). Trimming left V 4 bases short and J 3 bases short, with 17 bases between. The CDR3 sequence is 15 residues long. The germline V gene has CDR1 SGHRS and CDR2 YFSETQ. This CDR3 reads CASSGGDTIYYEQYF. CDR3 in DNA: TGCGCCAGCAGCGGCGGGGACACTATTTACTACGAGCAGTACTTC.

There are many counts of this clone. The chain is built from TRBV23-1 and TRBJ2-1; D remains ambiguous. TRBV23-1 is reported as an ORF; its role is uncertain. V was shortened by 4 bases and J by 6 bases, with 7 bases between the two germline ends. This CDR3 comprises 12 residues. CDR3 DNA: TGCGCCAGCAGTCGTACACCCAATGAGCAGTTCTTC. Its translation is CASSRTPNEQFF.

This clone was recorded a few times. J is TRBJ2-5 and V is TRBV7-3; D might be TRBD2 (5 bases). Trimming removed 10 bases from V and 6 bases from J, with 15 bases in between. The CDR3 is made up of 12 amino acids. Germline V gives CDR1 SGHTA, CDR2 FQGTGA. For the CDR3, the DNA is TGTGCCACCGCCGCGGAGGCAAAGACCCAGTACTTC. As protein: CATAAEAKTQYF.

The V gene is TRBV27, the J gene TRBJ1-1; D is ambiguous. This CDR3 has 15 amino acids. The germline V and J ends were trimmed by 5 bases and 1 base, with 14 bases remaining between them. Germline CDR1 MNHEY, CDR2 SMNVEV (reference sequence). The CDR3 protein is CASSPWTVRNTEAFF. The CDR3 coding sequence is TGTGCCAGCAGTCCATGGACGGTAAGGAACACTGAAGCTTTCTTT.

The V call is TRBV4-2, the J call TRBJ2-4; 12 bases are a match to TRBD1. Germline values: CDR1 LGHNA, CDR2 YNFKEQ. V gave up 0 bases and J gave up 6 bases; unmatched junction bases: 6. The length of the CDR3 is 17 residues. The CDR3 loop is CASSQEPGQGAGNIQYF. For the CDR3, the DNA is TGTGCCAGCAGCCAAGAACCGGGACAGGGGGCGGGAAACATTCAGTACTTC.

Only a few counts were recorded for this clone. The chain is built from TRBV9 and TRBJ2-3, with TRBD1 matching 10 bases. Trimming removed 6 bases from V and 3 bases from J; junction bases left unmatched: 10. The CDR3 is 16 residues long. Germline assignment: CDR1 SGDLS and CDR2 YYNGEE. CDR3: CASTPGGQGKTDTQYF. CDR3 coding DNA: TGTGCCAGCACCCCCGGGGGACAGGGGAAAACAGATACGCAGTATTTT.

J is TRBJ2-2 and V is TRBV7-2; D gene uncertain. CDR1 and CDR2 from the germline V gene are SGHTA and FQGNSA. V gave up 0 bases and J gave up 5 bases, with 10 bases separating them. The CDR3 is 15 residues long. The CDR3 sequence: CASSLAVVLTGELFF. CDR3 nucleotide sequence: TGTGCCAGCAGCTTAGCGGTCGTTCTGACCGGGGAGCTGTTTTTT.

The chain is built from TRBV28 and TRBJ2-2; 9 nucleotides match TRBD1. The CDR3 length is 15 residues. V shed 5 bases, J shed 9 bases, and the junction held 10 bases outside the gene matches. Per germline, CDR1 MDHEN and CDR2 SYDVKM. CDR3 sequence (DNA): TGTGCCAGCAGTGCCACGGACAGGGGCGACCGGGAGCTGTTTTTT. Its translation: CASSATDRGDRELFF.

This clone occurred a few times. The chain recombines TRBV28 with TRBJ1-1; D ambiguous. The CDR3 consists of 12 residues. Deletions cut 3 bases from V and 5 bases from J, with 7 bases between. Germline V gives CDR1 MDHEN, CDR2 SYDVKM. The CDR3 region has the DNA TGTGCCAGCAGTTTTATGTCAACTGAAGCTTTCTTT. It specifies CASSFMSTEAFF. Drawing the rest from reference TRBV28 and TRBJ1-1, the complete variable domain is DVKVTQSSRYLVKRTGEKVFLECVQDMDHENMFWYRQDPGLGLRLIYFSYDVKMKEKGDIPEGYSVSREKKERFSLILESASTNQTSMYLCASSFMSTEAFFGQGTRLTVV.

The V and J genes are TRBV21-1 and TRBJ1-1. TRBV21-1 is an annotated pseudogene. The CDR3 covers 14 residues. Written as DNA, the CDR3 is TGTGCCAGCAGCAAACCGCCCTTGAACACTGAAGCTTTCTTT. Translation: CASSKPPLNTEAFF.